Listed below are T cell receptor beta chains from one sample, sequenced in a study of blood T cell repertoires in COVID-19. Assay: immunoSEQ multiplex PCR; the TCRdb copy retains only in-frame clones and omits some. The table includes fewer than 150,000 clones, around nine tenths detected once. The sequenced sample was peripheral blood. The receptors shown here come from a woman aged 40-49 years with acute or convalescent COVID-19. CDR3s include the opening cysteine and the closing phenylalanine or tryptophan. The D gene is left open where the match is weak. A row's size may be missing; if present it is once, few, many or a size class.

D | J | V | size | DNA | CDR3
. | TRBJ1-6 | TRBV28 | . | TGTGCCAGCAGCCCACTTGCCCCGGGGTCACCCCTCCACTTT | CASSPLAPGSPLHF
. | TRBJ1-1 | TRBV6-5 | . | TGTGCCAGCAGTTTCTCTTCAGGGGCTCGGGGTGAAGCTTTCTTT | CASSFSSGARGEAFF
TRBD1 | TRBJ1-1 | TRBV27 | . | TGTGCCAGCAGTTTATTACAGGGGCCTGAAGCTTTCTTT | CASSLLQGPEAFF
TRBD1 | TRBJ2-7 | TRBV6-2/TRBV6-3 | few | TGTGCCAGCAGTTACGGGGACAGGATGTCCTACGAGCAGTACTTC | CASSYGDRMSYEQYF
TRBD1 | TRBJ2-5 | TRBV29-1 | . | TGCAGCGTTACAGGGGGCGAAGAGACCCAGTACTTC | CSVTGGEETQYF
. | TRBJ1-3 | TRBV10-3 | . | TGTGCCATCAGTCCCCAGACCCGGGGAAGGAGCGGAAACACCATATATTTT | CAISPQTRGRSGNTIYF
. | TRBJ1-3 | TRBV9 | . | TGTGCCAGCAGCAGAAGCTTGGACAACTCCCCTGGAAACACCATATATTTT | CASSRSLDNSPGNTIYF
TRBD2 | TRBJ2-1 | TRBV4-3 | . | TGCGCCAGCAGCCTAGGTTGGAGTAGCGGGGGGTACAATGAGCAGTTCTTC | CASSLGWSSGGYNEQFF
. | TRBJ1-4 | TRBV14 | . | TGTGCCAGCAGCCAATATTCGAATGAAAAACTGTTTTTT | CASSQYSNEKLFF
. | TRBJ1-2 | TRBV12-3/TRBV12-4 | . | TGTGCCAGCAGTTTTGAGGGAAACTATGGCTACACCTTC | CASSFEGNYGYTF
TRBD1 | TRBJ1-3 | TRBV30 | . | TGTGCCTGGAGGGACAGGGGGCCTGGAAACACCATATATTTT | CAWRDRGPGNTIYF
TRBD2 | TRBJ2-1 | TRBV6-5 | . | TGTGCCAGCAGCCCGGGACTAGCGGACAACAATGAGCAGTTCTTC | CASSPGLADNNEQFF
TRBD1 | TRBJ1-5 | TRBV19 | . | TGTGCCAGCCGGGGAGGGACAGGGATTCCCTTTAGCAATCAGCCCCAGCATTTT | CASRGGTGIPFSNQPQHF
TRBD1 | TRBJ1-5 | TRBV16 | . | TGTGCCAGCAGCCAATCGGGACAGCGGAATCAGCCCCAGCATTTT | CASSQSGQRNQPQHF
TRBD1 | TRBJ2-7 | TRBV19 | . | TGTGCCAGTAGTATTGGGACAGCCATCTACGAGCAGTACTTC | CASSIGTAIYEQYF
. | TRBJ1-2 | TRBV9 | . | TGTGCCAGCAGCGTAGGGGGCATCGACACCTATGGCTACACCTTC | CASSVGGIDTYGYTF
. | TRBJ2-2 | TRBV28 | . | TGTGCCAGCAGTTCATACAGGGTCAACACCGGGGAGCTGTTTTTT | CASSSYRVNTGELFF
TRBD1 | TRBJ1-5 | TRBV6-2/TRBV6-3 | . | TGTGCCAGCAGTTACTCGTACGGGACAGGGAGCCAGCATTTT | CASSYSYGTGSQHF
. | TRBJ1-1 | TRBV30 | . | TGTGCCTGGAGGATATCATCCAGGTCGAACACTGAAGCTTTCTTT | CAWRISSRSNTEAFF
TRBD2 | TRBJ2-2 | TRBV6-6 | few | TGTGCCAGCAGTCGAGGGGGGACTAGCGGGAGGTTGGGATCCACCGGGGAGCTGTTTTTT | CASSRGGTSGRLGSTGELFF
. | TRBJ2-1 | TRBV5-1 | . | TGCGCCAGCAGGTTCCAAGTGGCGGGTTCCCACAATGAGCAGTTCTTC | CASRFQVAGSHNEQFF
TRBD2 | TRBJ2-1 | TRBV6-2/TRBV6-3 | . | TGTGCCAGCACCCCGGGGATAGCGGGGGGCTACGGGTACAATGAGCAGTTCTTC | CASTPGIAGGYGYNEQFF
. | TRBJ1-2 | TRBV9 | . | TGTGCCAGCAGCCCCTACCCATATACGGGGGGTGGCTACACCTTC | CASSPYPYTGGGYTF
. | TRBJ1-2 | TRBV18 | . | TGTGCCAGCTCACCAGATACAGGGTACCCATCCGGCTACACCTTC | CASSPDTGYPSGYTF
. | TRBJ2-1 | TRBV15 | . | TGTGCCACCAGCAAAACAGACAGGTTAGGGAATGAGCAGTTCTTC | CATSKTDRLGNEQFF